The 7 T cell receptor beta chains given below trace back to one sample, sequenced in a study of T cell responses to AZD1222 COVID-19 vaccine. Only in-frame clones appear in the TCRdb table, and some are missing; sequencing was by immunoSEQ multiplex PCR. The sample comprises roughly 72,000 clones, around 85% of which are singletons, and over 20% rests with the top ten. Sample: peripheral blood, taken on day 0 of AZD1222 vaccination. Receptor source: an adult in good health.

The rearrangement joins TRBV4-2 to TRBJ1-2, with D unresolved. This CDR3 contains 15 residues. The V end was cut by 1 base, the J end by 0 bases, with 9 bases between. CDR1 LGHNA and CDR2 YNFKEQ come from the germline V gene. The CDR3 DNA is TGTGCCAGCAGCCAAGTGACGATGACTAACTATGGCTACACCTTC. Protein: CASSQVTMTNYGYTF.

The rearrangement joins TRBV29-1 to TRBJ2-1; 11 bases agree with TRBD2. The CDR3 consists of 14 residues. Germline CDR1 is SQVTM and CDR2 is ANQGSEA. V trimming: 5 bases; J trimming: 6 bases; junction bases outside the gene matches: 6. The chain's CDR3 is CSVLSGRGVNEQFF. The CDR3 nucleotides are TGCAGCGTTCTTAGCGGGAGGGGGGTCAATGAGCAGTTCTTC.

The rearrangement joins TRBV10-2 to TRBJ2-7; 7 positions match TRBD1. The CDR3 is 17 amino acids. V lost 8 bases, J lost 3 bases, and 19 bases stayed unmatched. Germline V gene data show CDR1 as WSHSY and CDR2 as SAAADI. The CDR3 nucleotides are TGCGCCAGCCAGATGGCTTTTACAGGGGCGAAATTCTACGAGCAGTACTTC. It yields the protein CASQMAFTGAKFYEQYF.

In this sample, this clone turned up once. The CDR3 DNA reads as TGTGCCAGCAGCTTGTGGTCACACAATGAGCAGTTCTTC. It codes for CASSLWSHNEQFF. The rearrangement joins TRBV5-5 to TRBJ2-1, with no clear D. From germline, CDR1 is SGHKS and CDR2 YYEKEE (reference sequence). This CDR3 region has 13 residues. V lost 1 base, J lost 5 bases, and 7 bases lay in between.

The count of this clone is one. The rearrangement uses TRBV6-5 and TRBJ1-3, with D perhaps TRBD1 (5 bases). Trimming stripped 6 bases from V and 1 base from J, with 13 bases between. Germline CDR1 reads MNHEY; CDR2 reads SVGAGI. The CDR3 runs to 15 residues. CDR3 nucleotide sequence: TGTGCCAGCAGGCCGCAGGGAATGTCTGGAAACACCATATATTTT. Translation: CASRPQGMSGNTIYF.

This rearrangement joins TRBV10-3 to TRBJ2-3; 8 bases map to TRBD2. Germline trimming cut 4 bases from V and 0 bases from J; bases unmatched to any gene: 9. The CDR3 runs 17 residues. The germline V gene has CDR1 ENHRY and CDR2 SYGVKD. The CDR3 loop reads CAISGASGSSSTDTQYF. In DNA form, the CDR3 reads TGTGCCATCAGTGGCGCTAGCGGGTCCTCTAGCACAGATACGCAGTATTTT.

The chain recombines TRBV5-1 with TRBJ1-4; no clear D gene. The CDR3 contains 14 residues. Trimming shortened V by 0 bases and J by 5 bases, and 8 bases separated the two germline ends. Per germline, CDR1 SGHRS and CDR2 YFSETQ. The CDR3 nucleotides read TGCGCCAGCAGCTTGGTGCCTGCAAATGAAAAACTGTTTTTT. The encoded protein is CASSLVPANEKLFF.